This T cell receptor beta chain was observed in a study of T-cell memory formation after mild COVID-19. Overall study: TCR clusters were mostly donor specific. Study results and limitations: Day 15 to 85 contracting clones showed balanced CD4/CD8; later expanders leaned CD4+.

Remarks on this clonotype: Its antigen is not identified.

TCRdb re-analysed the 5' RACE reads in MiXCR, keeping a single row per CDR3 protein. In the table there are around 150,000 distinct CDR3 sequences, roughly a third of which are singletons. CDR1 SGHTA and CDR2 FQGNSA come from the germline V gene. With 1 base removed from V and 3 bases from J, the gap between germline ends came to 6 bases. CDR3 length equals 13 residues. The sequencing sample was made of PBMCs or a T cell subset sorted from them (not recorded which). V usage is TRBV7-2 and J usage is TRBJ1-2; D unresolved. This clonotype originated in an adult woman who had mild COVID-19 (a few samples of this study predate the infection). Cell type and time point are not known. CDR3 sequence: CASSLEHYYGYTF. The CDR3 DNA reads TGTGCCAGCAGCTTAGAACATTACTATGGCTACACCTTC.